This T cell receptor (beta chain) was identified in a study of blood T cells in healthy people across ages. Study findings and constraints: PBMCs went unsorted, and a conclusive naive versus antigen-experienced comparison was therefore prevented.

Then a second PCR, running about 6 to 12 cycles, was carried out with a sample-barcoded 5' primer and a J-beta primer mix. TCRdb itself ran the 5' RACE reads through MiXCR, one entry per CDR3 protein. The sample carries 890,000 or so distinct CDR3 sequences, approximately 67% recorded once. Worth noting for this clonotype: Its cognate antigen is unknown.

The sequence was collected from a man aged 25 to 40 in good health. Sequencing was carried out using blood.

CDR3 region: CASSLTPGYSPLHF. The CDR3 coding sequence is TGTGCCAGCAGCTTAACCCCAGGGTACTCACCCCTCCACTTT. The V and J genes are TRBV7-3 and TRBJ1-6; tentative D call: TRBD1 (5 bases). Trimming removed 0 bases at V and 10 bases at J, with 10 bases between. The germline V gene encodes CDR1 SGHTA and CDR2 FQGTGA. CDR3 length: 14 residues. Drawing the rest from reference TRBV7-3 and TRBJ1-6, the complete variable domain is GAGVSQTPSNKVTEKGKYVELRCDPISGHTALYWYRQSLGQGPEFLIYFQGTGAADDSGLPNDRFFAVRPEGSVSTLKIQRTERGDSAVYLCASSLTPGYSPLHFGNGTRLTVT.